This T cell receptor (beta chain) derives from a study of cytomegalovirus exposure and HLA in healthy donors. Notes on the study in general: Sequencing depth roughly uniform across donors was assumed in presence/absence analyses. A later analysis found TCR association rates differed by HLA locus, highest for DRB1 and lowest for HLA-C.

The CDR3 runs to 17 residues. V trimming: 4 bases; J trimming: 0 bases; junction bases outside the gene matches: 13. Germline V CDR1 and CDR2: GTSNPN, SVGIG (reference sequence). About this clone: Its antigen is unknown.

The PCR was carried out with 60 Vbeta primers and 13 Jbeta primers. Libraries were prepared by immunoSEQ multiplex PCR; TCRdb keeps only in-frame clonotypes and omits some of them. In the table there are around 150,000 clones, roughly four fifths of which are singletons. The chain combines TRBV30 with TRBJ1-1; TRBD1 aligns across 8 bases. The sequencing sample was made of PBMCs. The clonotype originates from a man over 45 in good health and CMV-seropositive. In DNA, the CDR3 is TGTGCCTGGAATGGTGGGTTGCGGACAGGGCTGAACACTGAAGCTTTCTTT. Translated: CAWNGGLRTGLNTEAFF.